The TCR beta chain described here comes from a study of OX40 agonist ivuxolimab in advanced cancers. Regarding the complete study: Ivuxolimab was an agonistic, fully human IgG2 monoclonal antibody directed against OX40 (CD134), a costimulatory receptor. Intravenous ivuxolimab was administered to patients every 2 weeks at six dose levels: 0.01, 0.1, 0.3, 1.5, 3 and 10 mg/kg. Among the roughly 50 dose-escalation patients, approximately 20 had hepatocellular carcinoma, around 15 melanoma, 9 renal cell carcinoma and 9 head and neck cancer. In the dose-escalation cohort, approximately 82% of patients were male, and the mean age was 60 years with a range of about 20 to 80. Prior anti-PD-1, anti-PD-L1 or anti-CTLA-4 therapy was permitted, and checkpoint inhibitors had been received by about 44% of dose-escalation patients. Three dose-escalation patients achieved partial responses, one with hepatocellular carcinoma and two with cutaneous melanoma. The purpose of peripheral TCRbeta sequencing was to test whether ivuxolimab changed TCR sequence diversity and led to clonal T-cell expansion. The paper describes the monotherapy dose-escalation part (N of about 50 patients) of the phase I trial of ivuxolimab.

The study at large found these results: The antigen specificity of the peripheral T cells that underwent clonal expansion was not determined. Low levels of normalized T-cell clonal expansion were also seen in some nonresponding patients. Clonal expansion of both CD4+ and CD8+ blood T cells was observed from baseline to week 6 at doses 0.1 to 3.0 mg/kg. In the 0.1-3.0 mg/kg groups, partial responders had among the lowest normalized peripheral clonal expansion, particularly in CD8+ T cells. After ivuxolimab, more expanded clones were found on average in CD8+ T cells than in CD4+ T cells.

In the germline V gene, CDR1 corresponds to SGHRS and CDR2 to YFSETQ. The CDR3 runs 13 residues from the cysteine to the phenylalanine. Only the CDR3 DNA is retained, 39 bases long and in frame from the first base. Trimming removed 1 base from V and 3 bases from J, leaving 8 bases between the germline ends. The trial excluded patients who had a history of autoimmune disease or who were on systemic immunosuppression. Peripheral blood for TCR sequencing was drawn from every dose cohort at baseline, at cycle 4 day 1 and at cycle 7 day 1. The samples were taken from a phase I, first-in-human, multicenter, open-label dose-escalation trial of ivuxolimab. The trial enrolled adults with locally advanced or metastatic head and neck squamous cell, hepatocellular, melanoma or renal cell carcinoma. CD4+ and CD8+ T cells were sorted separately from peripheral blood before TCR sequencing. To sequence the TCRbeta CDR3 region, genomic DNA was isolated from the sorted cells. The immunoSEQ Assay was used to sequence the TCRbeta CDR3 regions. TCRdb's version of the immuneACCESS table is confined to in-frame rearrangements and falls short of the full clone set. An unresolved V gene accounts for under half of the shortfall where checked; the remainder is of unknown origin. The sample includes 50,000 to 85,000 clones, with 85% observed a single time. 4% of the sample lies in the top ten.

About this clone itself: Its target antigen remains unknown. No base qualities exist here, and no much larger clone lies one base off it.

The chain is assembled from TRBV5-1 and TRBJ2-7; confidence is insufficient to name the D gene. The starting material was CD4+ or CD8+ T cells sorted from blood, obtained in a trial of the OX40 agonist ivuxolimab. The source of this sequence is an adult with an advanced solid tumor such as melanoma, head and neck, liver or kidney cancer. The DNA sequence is TGCGCCAGCAGCTTGAGGGTGAGCTACGAGCAGTACTTC. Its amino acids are CASSLRVSYEQYF.